Each of the 3 T cell receptor beta chains below was sequenced from the same sample in a study of OX40 agonist ivuxolimab in advanced cancers. The protocol used for the library was the immunoSEQ multiplex PCR assay. TCRdb holds this immuneACCESS table with in-frame rearrangements only. Some clones are missing; in checked studies, unresolved V genes explain under half, and the rest has no known cause. The sample data list roughly 100,000 clones, and 90% of these were observed just once. The top ten constitute roughly 0.16% of the sample. Source: CD4+ or CD8+ T cells sorted from blood, taken in a trial of the OX40 agonist ivuxolimab. These receptors all come from an adult with an advanced solid tumor such as melanoma, head and neck, liver or kidney cancer.

This chain connects TRBV6-1 to TRBJ1-1, with D possibly being TRBD1 (6 bases). From germline, CDR1 is MNHNS and CDR2 SASEGT. This CDR3 contains 13 residues. V lost 6 bases, J lost 3 bases, and 11 bases lay in between. In DNA form, the CDR3 reads TGTGCCAGCAGAGGACAGACTGACACTGAAGCTTTCTTT. It encodes CASRGQTDTEAFF.

The V gene is TRBV19, the J gene TRBJ1-5; 8 bases fit TRBD1. J lost 0 bases, V lost 3 bases, and 1 base had no gene match. Germline V gene data show CDR1 as LNHDA and CDR2 as SQIVND (reference sequence). This CDR3 is built from 15 residues. The CDR3 DNA sequence: TGTGCCAGTAGTATGGACAGGGCTAGCAATCAGCCCCAGCATTTT. It codes for CASSMDRASNQPQHF.

V usage is TRBV2 and J usage is TRBJ2-5; 10 bases agree with TRBD1. The CDR3 runs 14 residues. Trimming removed 7 bases from V and 5 bases from J; junction bases left unmatched: 7. Per the germline V gene, CDR1 is SNHLY and CDR2 is FYNNEI. CDR3 in amino acids: CASNMDRGKETQYF. The CDR3 DNA is TGTGCCAGCAACATGGACAGGGGGAAGGAGACCCAGTACTTC. The variable domain in full, completed from reference TRBV2 and TRBJ2-5, reads EPEVTQTPSHQVTQMGQEVILRCVPISNHLYFYWYRQILGQKVEFLVSFYNNEISEKSEIFDDQFSVERPDGSNFTLKIRSTKLEDSAMYFCASNMDRGKETQYFGPGTRLLVL.